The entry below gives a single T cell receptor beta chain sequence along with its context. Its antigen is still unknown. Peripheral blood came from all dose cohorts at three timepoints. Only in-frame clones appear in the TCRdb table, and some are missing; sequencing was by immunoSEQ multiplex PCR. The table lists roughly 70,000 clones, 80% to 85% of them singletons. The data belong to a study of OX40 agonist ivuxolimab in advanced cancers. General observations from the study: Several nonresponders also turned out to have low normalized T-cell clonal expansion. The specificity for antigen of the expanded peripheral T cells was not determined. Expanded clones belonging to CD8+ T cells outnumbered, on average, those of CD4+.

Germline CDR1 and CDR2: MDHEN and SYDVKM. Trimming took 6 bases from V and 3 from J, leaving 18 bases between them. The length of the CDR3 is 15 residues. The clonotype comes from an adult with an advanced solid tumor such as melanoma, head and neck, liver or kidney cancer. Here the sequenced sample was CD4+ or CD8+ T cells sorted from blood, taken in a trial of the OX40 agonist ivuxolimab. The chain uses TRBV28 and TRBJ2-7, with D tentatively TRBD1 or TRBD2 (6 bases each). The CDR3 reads CASRRTGAGLYEQYF. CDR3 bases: TGTGCCAGCAGAAGGACGGGGGCAGGACTCTACGAGCAGTACTTC. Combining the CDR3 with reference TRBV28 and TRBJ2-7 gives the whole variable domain DVKVTQSSRYLVKRTGEKVFLECVQDMDHENMFWYRQDPGLGLRLIYFSYDVKMKEKGDIPEGYSVSREKKERFSLILESASTNQTSMYLCASRRTGAGLYEQYFGPGTRLTVT.